The clone carrying this TCR beta chain was found a few times. Its specificity is unknown. This record comes from a study of early T cells in non-severe SARS-CoV-2 infection. Across the study: The sequenced material was bulk RNA from unsorted whole blood, and its chains were unpaired.

Trimming cost V 5 bases and J 4 bases; bases outside gene matches: 3. The CDR3 is 13 residues long. Germline assignment: CDR1 KGHDR and CDR2 SFDVKD. Study findings and constraints: The matching step, a VDJdb search, favored anti-spike CD8 responses and missed private and CD4 specificities.

Unique molecular identifiers were attached to individual cDNA molecules. TCRdb called the 5' RACE reads again in MiXCR, with one record for every CDR3 protein. This table holds tens of thousands of distinct CDR3 sequences, 4.5% to 6% found once. This clonotype originated in an adult who was a healthcare worker with PCR-confirmed SARS-CoV-2 infection or an uninfected control (not recorded which). The chain combines TRBV24-1 with TRBJ2-5; 7 bases line up with TRBD1. Source: whole blood, taken at baseline. The DNA for the CDR3 is TGTGCCACCAGTGGGACAGGCAGAGAGACCCAGTACTTC. Protein product: CATSGTGRETQYF.